This T cell receptor beta chain was sequenced for a study of T cells in Graves' hyperthyroidism and ophthalmopathy. Study-wide results and caveats: Ophthalmopathy stood apart from stable hyperthyroidism in a 13 V-J model.

Any patient presenting with uncontrolled infection, other autoimmune disease, pregnancy or lactation was left out. Orbital computed tomography, thyroid ultrasound, serum thyroxine and TRAb, and clinical symptoms together informed the diagnoses. This clonotype was counted a few times. Antigen specificity is unknown. The CDR3 is 16 amino acids. From germline, CDR1 is KGHSH and CDR2 LQKENI. V trimming: 0 bases; J trimming: 4 bases; junction bases outside the gene matches: 4. RNA transcripts gave rise to amplified TCR beta CDR3 regions. HTBI primers were the set used in a first-round RT-PCR of the TCR CDR3. TCRdb fed the multiplex PCR reads into MiXCR, producing one record per CDR3 protein. Of a few hundred thousand distinct CDR3 sequences listed, roughly an eighth are singletons.

This rearrangement joins TRBV18 to TRBJ2-1, with 9 bases that match TRBD2. The sequencing sample was made of blood. This TCR was sampled from a woman in her forties with Graves' ophthalmopathy. The CDR3: CASSPPSGGKYNEQFF. The CDR3 DNA sequence: TGTGCCAGCTCACCACCTAGCGGGGGAAAGTACAATGAGCAGTTCTTC.